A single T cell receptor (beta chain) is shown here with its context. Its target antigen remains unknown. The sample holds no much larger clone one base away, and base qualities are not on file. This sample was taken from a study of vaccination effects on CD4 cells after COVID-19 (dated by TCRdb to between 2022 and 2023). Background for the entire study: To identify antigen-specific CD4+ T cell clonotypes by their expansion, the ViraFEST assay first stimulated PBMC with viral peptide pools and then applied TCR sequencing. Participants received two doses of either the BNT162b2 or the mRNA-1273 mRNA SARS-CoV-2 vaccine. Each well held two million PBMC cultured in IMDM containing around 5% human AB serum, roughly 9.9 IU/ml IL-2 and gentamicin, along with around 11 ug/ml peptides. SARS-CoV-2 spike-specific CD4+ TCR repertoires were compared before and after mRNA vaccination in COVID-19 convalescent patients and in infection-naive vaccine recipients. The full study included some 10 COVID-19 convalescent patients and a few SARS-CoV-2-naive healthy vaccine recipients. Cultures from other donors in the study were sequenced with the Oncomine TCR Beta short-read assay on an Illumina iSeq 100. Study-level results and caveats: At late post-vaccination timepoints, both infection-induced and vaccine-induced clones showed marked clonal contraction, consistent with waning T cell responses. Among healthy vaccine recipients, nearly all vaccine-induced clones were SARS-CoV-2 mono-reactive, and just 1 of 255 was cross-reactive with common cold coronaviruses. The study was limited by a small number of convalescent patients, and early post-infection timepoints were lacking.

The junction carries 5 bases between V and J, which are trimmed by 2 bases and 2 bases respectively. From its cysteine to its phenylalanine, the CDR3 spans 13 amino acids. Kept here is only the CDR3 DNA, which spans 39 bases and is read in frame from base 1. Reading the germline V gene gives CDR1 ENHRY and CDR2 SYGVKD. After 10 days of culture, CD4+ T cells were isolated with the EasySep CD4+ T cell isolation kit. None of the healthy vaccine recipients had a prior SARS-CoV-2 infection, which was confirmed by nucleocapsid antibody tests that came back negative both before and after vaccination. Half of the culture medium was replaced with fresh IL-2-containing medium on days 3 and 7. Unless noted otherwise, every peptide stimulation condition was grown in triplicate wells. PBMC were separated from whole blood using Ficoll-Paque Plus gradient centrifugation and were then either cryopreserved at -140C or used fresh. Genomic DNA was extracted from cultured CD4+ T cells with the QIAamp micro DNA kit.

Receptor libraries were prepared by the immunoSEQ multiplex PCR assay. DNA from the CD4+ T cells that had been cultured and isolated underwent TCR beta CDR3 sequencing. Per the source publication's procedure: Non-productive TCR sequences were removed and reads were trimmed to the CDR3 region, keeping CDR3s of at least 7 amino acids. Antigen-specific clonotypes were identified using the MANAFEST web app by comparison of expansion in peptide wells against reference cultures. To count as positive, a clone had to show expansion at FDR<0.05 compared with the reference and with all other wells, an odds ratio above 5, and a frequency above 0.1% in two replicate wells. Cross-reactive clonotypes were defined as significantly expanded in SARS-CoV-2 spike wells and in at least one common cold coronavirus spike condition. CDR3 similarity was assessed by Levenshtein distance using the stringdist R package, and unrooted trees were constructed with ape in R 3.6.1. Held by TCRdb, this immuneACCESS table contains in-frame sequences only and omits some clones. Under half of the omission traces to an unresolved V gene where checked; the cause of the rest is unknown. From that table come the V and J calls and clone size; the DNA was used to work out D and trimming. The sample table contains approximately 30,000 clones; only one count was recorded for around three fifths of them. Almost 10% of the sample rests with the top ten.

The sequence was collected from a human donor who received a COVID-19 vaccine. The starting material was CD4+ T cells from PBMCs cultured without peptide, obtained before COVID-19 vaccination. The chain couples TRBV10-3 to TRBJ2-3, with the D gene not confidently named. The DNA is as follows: TGTGCCATCAGTGAGACCCCCACAGATACGCAGTATTTT. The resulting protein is CAISETPTDTQYF.